One and the same sample provided the 12 T cell receptor beta chains below, sequenced in a study of OX40 agonist ivuxolimab in advanced cancers. The data were produced by immunoSEQ multiplex PCR, yet TCRdb's version contains in-frame clones alone and is incomplete. The sample gives about 120,000 clones, around 93% of which show up once; around 0.15% is in the top ten. The material was CD4+ or CD8+ T cells sorted from blood, obtained in a trial of the OX40 agonist ivuxolimab. The receptor source for this set is an adult with an advanced solid tumor such as melanoma, head and neck, liver or kidney cancer.

The V and J genes are TRBV18 and TRBJ2-5; the D gene is possibly TRBD1 (6 bases). The CDR3 runs to 14 residues. The germline gives CDR1 KGHSH, CDR2 LQKENI. V was pared by 2 bases and J by 1 base, with 8 bases between. The CDR3 region has the DNA TGTGCCAGCTCACCAGGCAGGGGCCAAGAGACCCAGTACTTC. It encodes CASSPGRGQETQYF.

V and J are TRBV19 and TRBJ1-2; D gene unclear. Germline V CDR1 and CDR2: LNHDA, SQIVND (reference sequence). CDR3 length: 12 residues. Trimming took off 3 bases at V and 9 bases at J, with 11 bases between the two ends. In DNA form, the CDR3 reads TGTGCCAGTAGTATGGCCGGACGCAGCTACACCTTC. Translation: CASSMAGRSYTF.

The chain combines TRBV28 with TRBJ1-2; tentatively, D is TRBD1 (6 bases). The V gene lost 7 bases and the J gene lost 6 bases, with 15 bases spanning the gap. The germline V gene has CDR1 MDHEN and CDR2 SYDVKM. The CDR3 covers 13 residues. CDR3 region: CASNPPGTNGYTF. CDR3 in DNA: TGTGCCAGCAACCCGCCAGGGACAAATGGCTACACCTTC.

This clone showed up just once. The chain combines TRBV19 with TRBJ2-6; tentative D call: TRBD1 (6 bases). CDR3 length: 18 amino acids. V shed 3 bases and J shed 4 bases, with 19 bases lying between them. CDR1 LNHDA and CDR2 SQIVND come from the germline V gene (reference sequence). As DNA, the CDR3 is TGTGCCAGTAGTATGAGCAGGGGCCCTCTAATAGGGGCCAACGTCCTGACTTTC. Translating it yields CASSMSRGPLIGANVLTF. Full variable domain (remainder filled in from reference TRBV19 and TRBJ2-6): DGGITQSPKYLFRKEGQNVTLSCEQNLNHDAMYWYRQDPGQGLRLIYYSQIVNDFQKGDIAEGYSVSREKKESFPLTVTSAQKNPTAFYLCASSMSRGPLIGANVLTFGAGSRLTVL.

The J gene is TRBJ2-5, the V gene TRBV18; possibly TRBD1 or TRBD2 for D (5 bases each). Trimming shortened V by 3 bases and J by 5 bases, and 16 bases separated the two germline ends. The CDR3 covers 15 residues. Looked up from germline, CDR1 is KGHSH and CDR2 is LQKENI. The CDR3 DNA reads TGTGCCAGCTCACCCGGGACGGCCCCGTCTGAGACCCAGTACTTC. Translating gives CASSPGTAPSETQYF.

The genes are TRBV6-6 and TRBJ1-2; possibly TRBD1 for D (6 bases). Between the trimmed V and J ends, which lost 6 bases and 2 bases, there was a span of 13 bases. This CDR3 has 14 residues. Germline CDR1 and CDR2: MNHNY and SVGAGI (reference sequence). The CDR3 DNA is TGTGCCAGCAGCCGCGGACAGCTAAACTATGGCTACACCTTC. This gives the protein CASSRGQLNYGYTF.

This chain connects TRBV11-2 to TRBJ2-7; TRBD1 might be the D (5 bases). The CDR3 runs 12 residues. Trimming removed 4 bases at V and 4 bases at J, with 8 bases between. Per the germline V gene, CDR1 is SGHAT and CDR2 is FQNNGV. The CDR3 DNA reads as TGTGCCAGCAGCTCGACAGTTTACGAGCAGTACTTC. This sequence encodes CASSSTVYEQYF.

The chain employs TRBV28 and TRBJ2-1, with TRBD2 as a possible D gene (6 bases). This CDR3 contains 17 residues. Trimming left V 7 bases short and J 4 bases short, with 23 bases between. CDR1 is MDHEN and CDR2 is SYDVKM in the germline V gene. CDR3 sequence: CASNPLSGTVTYNEQFF. CDR3 bases: TGTGCCAGCAATCCCCTTTCCGGGACTGTAACATACAATGAGCAGTTCTTC.

This clone was counted a single time. As DNA, the CDR3 is TGTGCCAGCAAGGGTTTATCTCATGGCTACACCTTC. It translates to CASKGLSHGYTF. The chain recombines TRBV25-1 with TRBJ1-2, with D unresolved. The V and J ends lost 7 bases and 6 bases respectively, with 12 bases between them. There are 12 residues in the CDR3. CDR1 is MGHDK and CDR2 is SYGVNS in the germline V gene.

This chain links TRBV6-5 with TRBJ2-7; D ambiguous. CDR3 length: 14 residues. V was pared by 2 bases and J by 5 bases, with 13 bases between. The germline V gene encodes CDR1 MNHEY and CDR2 SVGAGI. The CDR3 here is CASSYLEGFHEQYF. The CDR3 bases are TGTGCCAGCAGTTACCTGGAAGGGTTCCACGAGCAGTACTTC.

The V and J genes are TRBV21-1 and TRBJ1-2; TRBD1 is the table's D call and was not checked against the DNA. TRBV21-1 is a pseudogene. The CDR3 length is 15 residues. Here the CDR3 reads CASSRPIRGNYGYTF. CDR3 bases: TGTGCCAGCAGCAGACCAATCAGGGGAAACTATGGCTACACCTTC.

The sample holds one count of this clone. V and J are TRBV2 and TRBJ1-2, with D possibly matching TRBD1 (5 bases). The CDR3 length is 13 residues. V was trimmed by 9 bases and J by 4 bases, leaving 15 bases between them. Germline CDR1 reads SNHLY; CDR2 reads FYNNEI. The CDR3 bases are TGTGCCAGTGAAGTTACAGGTTCCTATGGCTACACCTTC. Protein sequence: CASEVTGSYGYTF.